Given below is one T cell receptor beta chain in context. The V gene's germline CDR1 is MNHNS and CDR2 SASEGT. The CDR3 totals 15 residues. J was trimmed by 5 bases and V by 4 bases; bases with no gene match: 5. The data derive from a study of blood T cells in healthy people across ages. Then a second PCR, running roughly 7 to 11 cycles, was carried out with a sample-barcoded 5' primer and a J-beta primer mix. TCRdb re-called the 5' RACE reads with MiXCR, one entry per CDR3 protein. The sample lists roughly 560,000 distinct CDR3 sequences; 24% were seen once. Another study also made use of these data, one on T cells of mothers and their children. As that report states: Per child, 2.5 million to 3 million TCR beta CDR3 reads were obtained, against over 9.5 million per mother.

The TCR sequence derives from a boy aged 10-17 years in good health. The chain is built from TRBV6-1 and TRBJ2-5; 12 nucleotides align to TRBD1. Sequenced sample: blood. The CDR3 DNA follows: TGTGCCAGCAGTGCTGGGACAGGGGGCAGGGAGACCCAGTACTTC. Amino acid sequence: CASSAGTGGRETQYF.